This T cell receptor (beta chain) was sequenced in a study of blood T cell repertoires in COVID-19 (dated by TCRdb to the early 2020s). About the full investigation: Samples from collaborators originated in the United States, Italy and Spain and spanned both the acute and convalescent phases of COVID-19. A freely available public database, intended as a resource for researchers studying the immune response to SARS-CoV-2, is where the repertoires were released. Nearly every sample came with metadata listing a de-identified subject ID, COVID-19 status, age in years and sex. Where HLA class I and class II types were available, the types were taken from metadata supplied by the sample provider, not from assay-based typing. The prospective study material was composed of cDNA or gDNA derived from T cells, B-cell-depleted T cells, or PBMCs. The dataset comprised deeply sampled blood TCRbeta repertoires from subjects exposed to, actively infected with, or recovered from COVID-19. Samples came from the ongoing ImmuneRACE study (first 160 participants) plus 1,254 subjects from 6 global collaborators.

TCRbeta CDR3 regions were amplified from genomic DNA by means of the immunoSEQ Assay, a bias-controlled multiplex PCR. From the authors' description of their analysis: Within the assay, amplification of reference gene primers was used to estimate how many nucleated cells each sample contained. To quantify the absolute abundance of each unique TCRbeta CDR3 rearrangement, sequence reads were collapsed and filtered. For each sample, productive Simpson clonality was calculated as the square root of Simpson's diversity index across productive rearrangements. This immuneACCESS table, as held by TCRdb, lists in-frame sequences with V and J called but not all clones. Of the missing ones, under half trace to an unresolved V gene in checked studies; the others have no known cause. D and trimming were read from the DNA, whereas the V and J calls and clone size are those reported in that table. This sample is represented by roughly 190,000 clones; roughly 87% of them were singletons. The ten most abundant clones make up approximately 21% of the sample.

General conclusions and limits of the study: The quantity of clinical and demographic metadata differed by source and by participant and was supplied without curation.

Collaborating institutions collected whole blood in K2EDTA tubes following their own protocols. For TCRbeta analysis, collaborator samples were shipped as frozen whole blood, as isolated PBMCs, or as DNA extracted from either sample type. With respect to this clone: What this receptor recognizes is not known. Per-base qualities were not stored, and no clone one base away is much larger.

Input material: peripheral blood. This clonotype originated in a man between 60 and 70 years old with active or convalescent COVID-19.

CDR3 reads: CSVQQGAANTGELFF. The bases read TGCAGCGTCCAACAGGGGGCCGCGAACACCGGGGAGCTGTTTTTT. The rearranged chain carries TRBV29-1 and TRBJ2-2; 9 junctional bases match TRBD1. From V the trimming removes 6 bases and from J it removes 0 bases, while the gene matches leave 5 bases of the junction unaccounted for. Counted from cysteine to phenylalanine, this CDR3 has 15 amino acids. The DNA shown is the 45-base CDR3, in frame from base 1. Via the germline V gene, CDR1 is SQVTM and CDR2 ANQGSEA.